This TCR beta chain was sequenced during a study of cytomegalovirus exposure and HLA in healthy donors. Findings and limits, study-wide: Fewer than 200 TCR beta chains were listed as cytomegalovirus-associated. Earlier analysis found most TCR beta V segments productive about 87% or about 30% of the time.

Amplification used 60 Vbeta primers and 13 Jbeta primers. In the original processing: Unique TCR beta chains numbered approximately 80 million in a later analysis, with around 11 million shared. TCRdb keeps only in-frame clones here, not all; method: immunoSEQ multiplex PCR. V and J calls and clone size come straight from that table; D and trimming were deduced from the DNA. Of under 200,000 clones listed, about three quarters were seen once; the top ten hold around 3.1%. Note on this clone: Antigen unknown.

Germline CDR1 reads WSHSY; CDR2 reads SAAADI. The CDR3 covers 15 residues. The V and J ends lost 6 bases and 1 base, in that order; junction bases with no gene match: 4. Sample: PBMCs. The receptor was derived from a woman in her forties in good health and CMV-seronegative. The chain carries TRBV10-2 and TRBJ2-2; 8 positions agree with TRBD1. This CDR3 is CASRAGQGNTGELFF. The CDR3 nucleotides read TGCGCCAGCAGGGCCGGACAGGGGAACACCGGGGAGCTGTTTTTT.